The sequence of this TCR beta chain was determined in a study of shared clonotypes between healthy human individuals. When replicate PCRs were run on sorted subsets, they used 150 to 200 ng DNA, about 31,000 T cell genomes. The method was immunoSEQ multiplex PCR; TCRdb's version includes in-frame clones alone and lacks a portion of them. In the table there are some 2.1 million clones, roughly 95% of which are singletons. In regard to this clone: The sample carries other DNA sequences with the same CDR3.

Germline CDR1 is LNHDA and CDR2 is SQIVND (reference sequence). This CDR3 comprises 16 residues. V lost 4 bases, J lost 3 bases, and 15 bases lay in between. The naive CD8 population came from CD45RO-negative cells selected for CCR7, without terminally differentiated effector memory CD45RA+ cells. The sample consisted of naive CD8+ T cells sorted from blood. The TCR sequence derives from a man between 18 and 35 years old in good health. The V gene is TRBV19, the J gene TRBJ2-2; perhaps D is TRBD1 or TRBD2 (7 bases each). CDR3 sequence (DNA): TGTGCCAGTAGTACCGACAGGGAGGGTGACACCGGGGAGCTGTTTTTT. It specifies CASSTDREGDTGELFF. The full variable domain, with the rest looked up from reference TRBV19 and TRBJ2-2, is DGGITQSPKYLFRKEGQNVTLSCEQNLNHDAMYWYRQDPGQGLRLIYYSQIVNDFQKGDIAEGYSVSREKKESFPLTVTSAQKNPTAFYLCASSTDREGDTGELFFGEGSRLTVL.